Included here is one TCR beta chain sequence, with context. As yet, its antigen is unknown. This record belongs to a study of T cells expressing NK-cell markers. Study as a whole: Repertoires of TCR beta were obtained from T cells sorted as CD3+CD56+NKG2C+, CD3+CD56+NKG2C- and CD3+CD56-NKG2C+. Just one sequenced donor of eight was HCMV-seronegative, while seven were seropositive. Study-level points and caveats: For over five donors, the dominant NKG2C+ clonotypes made up roughly 1.0-7.5% of their CD8+ T cells.

Researchers built TCR beta cDNA using 5'RACE template switching with UMIs. TCRdb reprocessed the 5' RACE reads and stores each CDR3 protein as one record, lacking DNA. The listing records hundreds of thousands of distinct CDR3 sequences. The germline gives CDR1 DFQATT, CDR2 SNEGSKA (reference sequence). The CDR3 is 13 residues long. The sequencing sample was made of blood T cells: a sorted CD56 or NKG2C T cell subset, CD4+ or CD8+ T cells, or bulk PBMC T cells (not recorded which). This receptor was identified in a woman aged 18-70 years in good health. The V and J genes are TRBV20-1 and TRBJ2-1; TCRdb's D call of TRBD1 is untestable without DNA. The CDR3 here is CSAPPVRSNEQFF.